These 19 T cell receptor beta chains were all obtained from the same sample, sequenced in a study of CD8 T cells in ankylosing spondylitis. TCRdb passed the 5' RACE reads through MiXCR, listing each CDR3 protein once. The table has about 340,000 distinct CDR3 sequences, about 14% seen once. The sequenced sample consisted of blood, either unsorted or a sorted T cell fraction (not recorded which). These TCRs come from a male donor with ankylosing spondylitis or in good health (not recorded which).

This clonotype was observed a handful of times. The chain carries TRBV7-7 and TRBJ2-1, with a weak D call TRBD2 (5 bases). The V end was cut by 5 bases, the J end by 8 bases, with 16 bases between. Germline CDR1 reads SSHAT; CDR2 reads FNYEAQ (reference sequence). This CDR3 is built from 14 residues. Here the CDR3 DNA reads TGTGCCAGCAGCCGCGGCACGGGGAGCGATGAGCAGTTCTTC. It codes for CASSRGTGSDEQFF.

The J gene is TRBJ2-3, the V gene TRBV12-3 or TRBV12-4, with 9 bases lining up with TRBD2. The V segment lost 7 bases and the J segment 4 bases; nucleotides outside the gene matches: 12. This CDR3 is 16 amino acids long. As DNA, the CDR3 is TGTGCCAGCACCTTCTGGAGCGGGGGGCTTGCAGATACGCAGTATTTT. It is translated as CASTFWSGGLADTQYF.

This clonotype occurred many times. The chain couples TRBV12-3 or TRBV12-4 to TRBJ1-2, with a weak D call TRBD1 (6 bases). The CDR3 runs 14 residues. With 4 bases removed from V and 4 bases from J, the gap between germline ends came to 13 bases. The CDR3 is CASSSPGEAYGYTF. Written as DNA, the CDR3 is TGTGCCAGCAGTTCCCCAGGGGAGGCCTATGGCTACACCTTC.

J is TRBJ2-7 and V is TRBV14; a possible D gene is TRBD2 (5 bases). This CDR3 contains 16 residues. Germline V gene lookup returns CDR1 SGHDN and CDR2 FVKESK. Trimming stripped 1 base from V and 1 base from J, with 14 bases between. The CDR3 here is CASSQGASIISYEQYF. CDR3 sequence (DNA): TGTGCCAGCAGCCAAGGGGCTAGCATTATTTCCTACGAGCAGTACTTC.

This clonotype was counted a few times. The rearrangement uses TRBV29-1 and TRBJ2-5; 7 nucleotides line up with TRBD1. Trimming took 6 bases from V and 5 from J; bases not matched to a gene: 12. From germline, CDR1 is SQVTM and CDR2 ANQGSEA. This CDR3 has 14 residues. The CDR3 DNA sequence: TGCAGCGTAGCCCGACAGGGCATACCGGAGACCCAGTACTTC. This gives the protein CSVARQGIPETQYF.

The V and J genes are TRBV6-1 and TRBJ2-1; 8 bases line up with TRBD2. The CDR3 is 14 residues long. The J segment lost 0 bases and the V segment lost 8 bases, leaving 3 bases of the junction unmatched. The germline V gene has CDR1 MNHNS and CDR2 SASEGT. CDR3 sequence: CASESGSSYNEQFF. The CDR3, as DNA: TGTGCCAGCGAGAGCGGGAGCTCCTACAATGAGCAGTTCTTC.

The chain is built from TRBV5-1 and TRBJ2-3; TRBD2 matches 7 bases. Germline V gives CDR1 SGHRS, CDR2 YFSETQ. The length of the CDR3 is 17 residues. V gave up 0 bases and J gave up 0 bases; unmatched junction bases: 7. CDR3 residues: CASSLVGTAGSTDTQYF. CDR3 bases: TGCGCCAGCAGCTTGGTGGGTACAGCGGGGAGCACAGATACGCAGTATTTT.

CDR3 coding DNA: TGTGCCAGCAGTTACGCGGCTAGCGGAACCTACGAGCAGTACTTC. This sequence encodes CASSYAASGTYEQYF. The chain links TRBV6-5 to TRBJ2-7; 7 bases agree with TRBD2. CDR3 length: 15 residues. Germline trimming cut 2 bases from V and 2 bases from J; bases unmatched to any gene: 6. CDR1 and CDR2 from the germline V gene are MNHEY and SVGAGI.

The J gene is TRBJ2-2, the V gene TRBV20-1, with 8 bases that match TRBD2. Trimming removed 0 bases from V and 4 bases from J; junction bases left unmatched: 7. Germline CDR1 reads DFQATT; CDR2 reads SNEGSKA (reference sequence). This CDR3 spans 16 amino acids. The CDR3 protein is CSARDRAGVPTGELFF. The CDR3 DNA follows: TGCAGTGCTAGAGATAGAGCGGGGGTCCCCACCGGGGAGCTGTTTTTT.

This clonotype has more than one count but fewer than ten. The CDR3 loop reads CSARGQGRNTIYF. DNA of the CDR3: TGCAGTGCTAGGGGACAGGGCCGAAACACCATATATTTT. V gene TRBV20-1 combines with J gene TRBJ1-3; 9 nucleotides agree with TRBD1. The CDR3 has 13 residues. Germline V gives CDR1 DFQATT, CDR2 SNEGSKA (reference sequence). After removal of 3 bases from V and 5 bases from J, the junction contained 2 bases not matched to a gene.

This chain links TRBV30 with TRBJ1-1; perhaps TRBD1 as D (6 bases). Per germline, CDR1 GTSNPN and CDR2 SVGIG (reference sequence). The V end lost 1 base, the J end lost 2 bases, and 11 bases lay between the germline ends. CDR3 length: 14 amino acids. The CDR3 here is CAWSEQGRNTEAFF. The CDR3 DNA follows: TGTGCCTGGAGTGAACAGGGCCGAAACACTGAAGCTTTCTTT. The complete variable domain, with remaining parts taken from reference TRBV30 and TRBJ1-1, reads SQTIHQWPATLVQPVGSPLSLECTVEGTSNPNLYWYRQAAGRGLQLLFYSVGIGQISSEVPQNLSASRPQDRQFILSSKKLLLSDSGFYLCAWSEQGRNTEAFFGQGTRLTVV.

This sequence joins TRBV6-1 and TRBJ2-1; 10 positions agree with TRBD1. Germline V gene data show CDR1 as MNHNS and CDR2 as SASEGT. V lost 6 bases and J lost 16; bases outside the gene matches: 12. CDR3 length: 13 amino acids. This CDR3 is CASRDRGNGGEFF. Here the CDR3 DNA reads TGTGCCAGCAGGGACAGGGGGAACGGGGGAGAATTCTTC.

This clonotype was picked up a small number of times. The DNA of the CDR3 is TGTGCCAGCAGTCCCCGGGGACAGGGTGGTTCCTACAATGAGCAGTTCTTC. Protein: CASSPRGQGGSYNEQFF. The chain has TRBV12-3 or TRBV12-4 and TRBJ2-1, with 9 bases aligning to TRBD1. This CDR3 is 17 amino acids long. The J segment lost 1 base and the V segment lost 5 bases, leaving 9 bases of the junction unmatched.

V gene TRBV12-3 or TRBV12-4 combines with J gene TRBJ2-5; D call uncertain. The length of the CDR3 is 13 residues. CDR3 DNA sequence: TGTGCTTCTCGAGGCGGAAGTGAGGAGACCCAGTACTTC. As protein: CASRGGSEETQYF.

This rearrangement joins TRBV20-1 to TRBJ1-1; 7 bases are a match to TRBD1. Germline CDR1 and CDR2: DFQATT and SNEGSKA (reference sequence). V lost 6 bases and J lost 0; bases outside the gene matches: 7. The CDR3 length is 14 residues. This chain's CDR3 is CSAPAGTVNTEAFF. CDR3 nucleotides: TGCAGTGCCCCCGCCGGGACAGTGAACACTGAAGCTTTCTTT.

This chain connects TRBV3-1 to TRBJ1-5, with D possibly TRBD1 on 5 matching bases. The CDR3 covers 15 residues. Per the germline V gene, CDR1 is LGHDT and CDR2 is YNNKEL (reference sequence). Trimming took off 1 base at V and 1 base at J, with 8 bases between the two ends. The CDR3 DNA reads as TGTGCCAGCAGCCAAGGGGGCCGAAGCAATCAGCCCCAGCATTTT. It specifies CASSQGGRSNQPQHF.

This clonotype was detected a few times. The chain recombines TRBV18 with TRBJ1-1, with D possibly matching TRBD1 (5 bases). The V and J ends lost 4 bases and 5 bases respectively, with 14 bases between them. The CDR3 has 14 amino acids. CDR1 and CDR2 from the germline V gene are KGHSH and LQKENI. CDR3 in amino acids: CASSLGPSGTEAFF. As DNA, the CDR3 is TGTGCCAGCTCACTCGGGCCCTCAGGGACTGAAGCTTTCTTT.

This clonotype has just a few counts. The chain couples TRBV7-8 to TRBJ1-2; 8 nucleotides align to TRBD1. J gave up 2 bases and V 1 base, and 3 bases lay outside the gene matches. The CDR3 covers 15 residues. CDR1 is SGHVS, CDR2 FQNEAQ, per germline. The CDR3 spells CASSLVDRANYGYTF. The CDR3 DNA reads TGTGCCAGCAGCTTAGTGGACAGGGCCAACTATGGCTACACCTTC. Drawing the rest from reference TRBV7-8 and TRBJ1-2, the complete variable domain is GAGVSQSPRYKVAKRGQDVALRCDPISGHVSLFWYQQALGQGPEFLTYFQNEAQLDKSGLPSDRFFAERPEGSVSTLKIQRTQQEDSAVYLCASSLVDRANYGYTFGSGTRLTVV.

This chain links TRBV5-1 with TRBJ1-3; D is perhaps TRBD1 (5 bases). The V end was cut by 4 bases, the J end by 0 bases, with 11 bases between. Germline loops: CDR1 SGHRS, CDR2 YFSETQ. The CDR3 contains 15 residues. CDR3 sequence (DNA): TGCGCCAGCAGCCGAGGGGAGGGCTCTGGAAACACCATATATTTT. As protein: CASSRGEGSGNTIYF.